The 6 T cell receptor beta chains below come from one sample, sequenced in a study of CD8+ T cells in alopecia areata. Once RNA had been extracted, it was reverse transcribed into cDNA to act as the sequencing template. Some clones are missing from TCRdb's copy, which holds only in-frame ones; the method was immunoSEQ multiplex PCR. The data show about 210,000 clones, 64% seen once. Noted treatment: oral pan-JAK inhibitor, 5-10 mg twice daily. The sequences come from CD4+ T cells sorted from blood, collected at week 4, from a patient treated with tofacitinib. The receptor source for this set is a human donor with alopecia areata.

This clone was seen repeatedly, ten times or more. The V call is TRBV29-1, the J call TRBJ2-3; either TRBD1 or TRBD2 may fit D (5 bases each). The CDR3 runs 12 residues. In germline, CDR1 is SQVTM, CDR2 ANQGSEA. V lost 3 bases, J lost 5 bases, and 9 bases lay in between. DNA for the CDR3: TGCAGCGTTGACAGGGACGGAGATACGCAGTATTTT. It specifies CSVDRDGDTQYF.

This clone was counted only a few times. The rearrangement uses TRBV5-1 and TRBJ1-1; 7 bases fit TRBD1. The trim removed 3 bases at V and 4 bases at J, leaving 18 bases unmatched. Germline V gives CDR1 SGHRS, CDR2 YFSETQ. The CDR3 spans 18 residues. The CDR3 protein is CASSSILSTGNVGTEAFF. CDR3 in DNA: TGCGCCAGCAGCTCGATACTTTCGACAGGGAACGTGGGCACTGAAGCTTTCTTT.

J is TRBJ1-2 and V is TRBV7-9; no clear D gene. The CDR3 runs to 15 residues. Germline CDR1 is SEHNR and CDR2 is FQNEAQ (reference sequence). V was clipped by 1 base and J by 3 bases, with 12 bases between them. The CDR3 region has the DNA TGTGCCAGCAGCTTAGGTCCGGGGTTGGACTATGGCTACACCTTC. Protein product: CASSLGPGLDYGYTF.

The chain carries TRBV7-2 and TRBJ1-1; 7 nucleotides align to TRBD1. The J segment lost 5 bases and the V segment lost 5 bases, leaving 5 bases of the junction unmatched. Germline CDR1 SGHTA, CDR2 FQGNSA. The CDR3 contains 13 residues. CDR3 residues: CASSTQGRTEAFF. The CDR3 DNA follows: TGTGCCAGCAGCACACAGGGGCGGACTGAAGCTTTCTTT.

This clone was counted a single time. The junction and the germline gene differ at one end; a read error may be behind it. The rearrangement links TRBV7-6 to TRBJ1-1, with no clear D. The CDR3 consists of 14 residues. Per germline, CDR1 SGHVS and CDR2 FNYEAQ. Here the CDR3 DNA reads TGTGCCAGCAGCCCCCGGAGAATGAACACTAAAGCTTTCTTT. Residues: CASSPRRMNTKAFF.

In DNA, the CDR3 is TGTGCCTGGAGTTACCCCGGGGAGCTGTTTTTT. Translating it yields CAWSYPGELFF. The chain recombines TRBV30 with TRBJ2-2; D is unclear. The V end was cut by 2 bases, the J end by 6 bases, with 4 bases between. Germline V gene data show CDR1 as GTSNPN and CDR2 as SVGIG (reference sequence). The CDR3 length is 11 residues.